This T cell receptor (beta chain) is from a study of blood T cell repertoires in COVID-19. Study-level information: COVID-19 samples from acute and convalescent phases originated in the United States, Italy and Spain. T cells, B-cell-depleted T cells, or PBMCs supplied cDNA or gDNA.

Germline V gives CDR1 SGHTA, CDR2 FQGTGA. Trimming left V 5 bases short and J 2 bases short, with 11 bases between. This CDR3 comprises 14 residues. Under the authors' procedure: Scientists estimated how many nucleated cells there were by amplifying reference gene primers. Sequenced by immunoSEQ multiplex PCR; TCRdb stores in-frame clones only, minus some. The V and J calls and clone size come from that table; D and trimming were worked out from the DNA. Of around 200,000 clones listed, 65% to 90% are singletons. The source of this sequence is a man aged 50 to 59 with acute or convalescent COVID-19. J is TRBJ2-3 and V is TRBV7-3, with D maybe TRBD2 (5 bases). The sequencing input was peripheral blood. DNA for the CDR3: TGTGCCAGCAGCCGAGGAGGAGCCACAGATACGCAGTATTTT. Its protein product is CASSRGGATDTQYF.